This passage covers 21 T cell receptor beta chains from one sample sequenced in a study of T cell responses to AZD1222 COVID-19 vaccine. Clones were read by immunoSEQ multiplex PCR, and TCRdb kept only the in-frame ones, dropping some. The sample records about 120,000 clones, approximately 90% being singletons. The sequencing used peripheral blood, collected on day 0 of AZD1222 vaccination. The receptors shown here come from an adult in good health.

The table lists this clone with a few counts. The chain couples TRBV7-2 to TRBJ2-1, with 7 bases that match TRBD2. Germline trimming cut 1 base from V and 3 bases from J; bases unmatched to any gene: 3. CDR3 size: 15 residues. Per germline, CDR1 SGHTA and CDR2 FQGNSA. CDR3: CASSLVPGGYNEQFF. In DNA form, the CDR3 reads TGTGCCAGCAGCTTAGTCCCGGGGGGCTACAATGAGCAGTTCTTC.

CDR3 loop: CASRAAGYDNEQFF. The CDR3 bases are TGTGCCAGCAGAGCAGCGGGGTATGACAATGAGCAGTTCTTC. The chain joins TRBV11-2 to TRBJ2-1, with 7 nucleotides matching TRBD2. This CDR3 is 14 amino acids long. V was clipped by 6 bases and J by 5 bases; unmatched bases: 7. CDR1 is SGHAT, CDR2 FQNNGV, per germline.

This rearrangement joins TRBV5-1 to TRBJ2-2; D unresolved. The V gene's germline CDR1 is SGHRS and CDR2 YFSETQ. The CDR3 sequence is 14 residues long. Trimming stripped 3 bases from V and 4 bases from J, with 10 bases between. The CDR3 spells CASSSDWGTGELFF. CDR3 DNA sequence: TGCGCCAGCAGCTCCGACTGGGGCACCGGGGAGCTGTTTTTT. Looking up the rest from reference TRBV5-1 and TRBJ2-2 gives the full variable domain: KAGVTQTPRYLIKTRGQQVTLSCSPISGHRSVSWYQQTPGQGLQFLFEYFSETQRNKGNFPGRFSGRQFSNSRSEMNVSTLELGDSALYLCASSSDWGTGELFFGEGSRLTVL.

The chain couples TRBV5-1 to TRBJ1-4; 7 nucleotides match TRBD1. V lost 4 bases and J lost 9; bases outside the gene matches: 9. There are 14 residues in the CDR3. Per germline, CDR1 SGHRS and CDR2 YFSETQ. Here the CDR3 reads CASSDDRVSKKLFF. The DNA of the CDR3 is TGCGCCAGCAGCGACGACAGGGTTTCCAAAAAACTGTTTTTT.

The chain recombines TRBV6-5 with TRBJ2-5; D possibly corresponds to TRBD2 (6 bases). The germline CDR1 and CDR2 sequences are MNHEY and SVGAGI. The CDR3 consists of 12 residues. The germline V and J ends were trimmed by 5 bases and 2 bases, with 6 bases remaining between them. CDR3 bases: TGTGCCAGCAGTCGGGGGCAAGAGACCCAGTACTTC. As protein: CASSRGQETQYF.

The chain recombines TRBV28 with TRBJ1-1, with D possibly TRBD1 on 5 matching bases. This CDR3 has 14 amino acids. CDR1 and CDR2 (germline): MDHEN, SYDVKM. The V gene lost 5 bases and the J gene lost 8 bases, with 18 bases spanning the gap. DNA for the CDR3: TGTGCCAGCAGTCTACCCGGGACCCTTATAGAAGCTTTCTTT. It specifies CASSLPGTLIEAFF.

V is TRBV25-1 and J is TRBJ1-6, with D possibly being TRBD1 (6 bases). Germline V gene data show CDR1 as MGHDK and CDR2 as SYGVNS. Trimming removed 6 bases from V and 7 bases from J, with 10 bases in between. This CDR3 region has 13 residues. CDR3 in amino acids: CASRTGINSPLHF. The CDR3 DNA reads as TGTGCCAGCAGGACAGGAATCAATTCACCCCTCCACTTT.

This chain connects TRBV28 to TRBJ1-2, with 8 nucleotides matching TRBD1. The V and J ends lost 5 bases and 6 bases, in that order; junction bases with no gene match: 8. The CDR3 has 14 amino acids. Per germline, CDR1 MDHEN and CDR2 SYDVKM. The CDR3 sequence is CASSGDRGNHGYTF. For the CDR3, the DNA is TGTGCCAGCAGTGGTGACAGGGGAAACCATGGCTACACCTTC.

The J gene is TRBJ1-6, the V gene TRBV5-6; D is uncertain. Trimming removed 3 bases at V and 0 bases at J, with 7 bases between. The CDR3 sequence is 15 residues long. Germline V gene data show CDR1 as SGHDT and CDR2 as YYEEEE. This chain's CDR3 is CASSSMGSYNSPLHF. CDR3 bases: TGTGCCAGCAGCTCAATGGGCTCCTATAATTCACCCCTCCACTTT.

This clone has a single count. The V gene is TRBV12-3 or TRBV12-4, the J gene TRBJ1-2; unclear D gene. This CDR3 comprises 13 residues. The ends were cut back, 7 bases at V and 2 bases at J, with 11 bases in the middle. CDR3 loop: CASTPLKNYGYTF. The CDR3 DNA reads TGTGCCAGCACCCCCCTGAAAAACTATGGCTACACCTTC.

The chain has TRBV27 and TRBJ2-7; 12 bases align to TRBD1. The length of the CDR3 is 13 residues. The V and J ends lost 8 bases and 5 bases, in that order; junction bases with no gene match: 4. Per germline, CDR1 MNHEY and CDR2 SMNVEV (reference sequence). The CDR3 bases are TGTGCCAGCGGTAGGGACAGGGGGCACGAGCAGTACTTC. This gives the protein CASGRDRGHEQYF.

The V call is TRBV9, the J call TRBJ1-2; D possibly corresponds to TRBD1 (6 bases). Per the germline V gene, CDR1 is SGDLS and CDR2 is YYNGEE. V was shortened by 0 bases and J by 5 bases, with 14 bases between the two germline ends. The CDR3 runs to 15 residues. This CDR3 reads CASSVATGAGYGYTF. The DNA of the CDR3 is TGTGCCAGCAGCGTAGCTACGGGGGCAGGGTATGGCTACACCTTC.

This chain uses TRBV6-1 with TRBJ1-5; D gene unclear. There are 15 residues in the CDR3. CDR1 and CDR2 (germline): MNHNS, SASEGT. V was trimmed by 1 base and J by 0 bases, leaving 7 bases between them. CDR3 DNA: TGTGCCAGCAGTGAAGGGGTCCATAGCAATCAGCCCCAGCATTTT. It translates to CASSEGVHSNQPQHF.

V is TRBV18 and J is TRBJ1-3, with a possible D match to TRBD1 (5 bases). Germline loops: CDR1 KGHSH, CDR2 LQKENI. The CDR3 has 17 amino acids. V gave up 5 bases and J gave up 0 bases, with 17 bases separating them. The CDR3 protein is CASSTTGDGSSGNTIYF. The CDR3 DNA follows: TGTGCCAGCTCAACCACCGGGGACGGTAGCTCTGGAAACACCATATATTTT.

V usage is TRBV11-2 and J usage is TRBJ1-1; D not certain. The CDR3 consists of 15 residues. Trimming left V 5 bases short and J 1 base short, with 14 bases between. Germline CDR1 and CDR2: SGHAT and FQNNGV. CDR3 bases: TGTGCCAGCAGCCCTACCCGGGATGGGAACACTGAAGCTTTCTTT. Its protein is CASSPTRDGNTEAFF.

This sequence joins TRBV2 and TRBJ1-5, with 8 bases fitting TRBD1. The CDR3 spans 15 residues. J was trimmed by 6 bases and V by 6 bases; bases with no gene match: 10. CDR1 and CDR2 from the germline V gene are SNHLY and FYNNEI. As DNA, the CDR3 is TGTGCCAGCAGCGCAAACAGGGGGGGAAGTCAGCCCCAGCATTTT. This codes for CASSANRGGSQPQHF.

The chain links TRBV12-5 to TRBJ2-5; D not resolved. The CDR3 sequence is 12 residues long. Trimming left V 5 bases short and J 5 bases short, with 9 bases between. The germline CDR1 and CDR2 sequences are LGHNT and FRNRAP. This chain's CDR3 is CASGIVSETQYF. The DNA of the CDR3 is TGTGCTAGTGGTATTGTATCGGAGACCCAGTACTTC.

The chain couples TRBV3-1 (or the pseudogene TRBV3-2) to TRBJ1-3; D not certain. Germline V lookup: CDR1 LGHDT, CDR2 YNNKEL (reference sequence). Trimming removed 1 base from V and 2 bases from J, with 6 bases in between. This CDR3 comprises 14 residues. The CDR3 nucleotides are TGTGCCAGCAGCCAAGGCCCCCCTGGAAACACCATATATTTT. This codes for CASSQGPPGNTIYF.

The chain uses TRBV7-8 and TRBJ2-7, with TRBD1 identical over 9 bases. The CDR3 is 15 residues long. Germline V gene lookup returns CDR1 SGHVS and CDR2 FQNEAQ. The ends lost 4 bases at V and 0 bases at J; junction bases unmatched: 4. CDR3 bases: TGTGCCAGCAGCTACGGGACAGGGAGCTCCTACGAGCAGTACTTC. Translating it yields CASSYGTGSSYEQYF.

The CDR3 nucleotides read TGTGCCAGCAGCCTCGATAGGGGAGCGGGTAGCAATCAGCCCCAGCATTTT. Protein sequence: CASSLDRGAGSNQPQHF. The chain links TRBV4-2 to TRBJ1-5, with a tentative D call TRBD1 (5 bases). Trimming stripped 4 bases from V and 0 bases from J, with 16 bases between. There are 17 residues in the CDR3. Germline values: CDR1 LGHNA, CDR2 YNFKEQ.

The gene calls are TRBV5-1 and TRBJ1-5; D may be TRBD1 (5 bases). Per germline, CDR1 SGHRS and CDR2 YFSETQ. The CDR3 sequence is 15 residues long. V was pared by 4 bases and J by 0 bases, with 11 bases between. CDR3 nucleotide sequence: TGCGCCAGCAGCCCGGCAGGGTATAGCAATCAGCCCCAGCATTTT. Translating gives CASSPAGYSNQPQHF.